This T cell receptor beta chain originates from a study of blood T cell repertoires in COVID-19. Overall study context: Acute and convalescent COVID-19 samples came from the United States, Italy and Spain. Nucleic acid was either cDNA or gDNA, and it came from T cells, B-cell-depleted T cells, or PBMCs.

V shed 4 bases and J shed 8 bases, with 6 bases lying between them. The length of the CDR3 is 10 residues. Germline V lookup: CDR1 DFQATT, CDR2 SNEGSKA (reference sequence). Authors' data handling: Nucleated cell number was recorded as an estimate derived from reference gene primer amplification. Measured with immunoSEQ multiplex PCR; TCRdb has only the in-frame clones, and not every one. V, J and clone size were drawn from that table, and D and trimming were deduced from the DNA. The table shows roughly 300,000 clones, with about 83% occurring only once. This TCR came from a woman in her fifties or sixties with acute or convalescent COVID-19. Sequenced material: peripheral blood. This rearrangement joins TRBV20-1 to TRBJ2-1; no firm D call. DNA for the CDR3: TGCAGTGCTATACACGATGAGCAGTTCTTC. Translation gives CSAIHDEQFF.